This T cell receptor (beta chain) was obtained from a study of shared clonotypes between healthy human individuals. Study observations and caveats: Generation probabilities were higher for clonotypes shared across all four sorted-subset donors than for unshared ones.

Germline CDR1 and CDR2: SEHNR and FQNEAQ (reference sequence). Trimming shortened V by 8 bases and J by 8 bases, and 8 bases separated the two germline ends. The CDR3 length is 10 residues. Sorted-subset replicate PCR reactions were performed with around 200 ng DNA, corresponding to some 32,000 T cell genomes. Sequencing was performed with immunoSEQ multiplex PCR; in TCRdb, only in-frame clones are kept and a portion is missing. The sample lists millions of clones, 95% occurring once. All donors qualified as healthy HIV-negative adults and had experienced no recent acute infections or vaccinations. It was into CD45RA+ naive and CD45RA-negative memory subsets that the CD4+ cells were split. Notes on this clone: Its antigen remains unknown.

This clonotype originated in a man aged 18 to 30 in good health. The chain recombines TRBV7-9 with TRBJ2-3, with unresolved D. The sample was naive CD4+ T cells sorted from blood. Subset defined: CD45RA+ positively selected. The CDR3 DNA sequence: TGTGCCAGCTTTCCGGGTACGCAGTATTTT. Its translation: CASFPGTQYF.